This T cell receptor (beta chain) was identified during a study of blood T cell repertoires in COVID-19. In the original analysis: Amplification of reference gene primers was used by the study to estimate nucleated cell counts. Generated by immunoSEQ multiplex PCR, the TCRdb table keeps only in-frame clones and is missing some. V and J calls and clone size are copied from that table; D and trimming were computed from the DNA. The table includes 250,000 to 300,000 clones, approximately 85% detected once. CDR1 GTSNPN and CDR2 SVGIG come from the germline V gene (reference sequence). Between the trimmed V and J ends, which lost 2 bases and 8 bases, there was a span of 13 bases. This CDR3 has 13 amino acids.

This chain uses TRBV30 with TRBJ2-1; a possible D gene is TRBD2 (5 bases). The sequenced sample was peripheral blood. The TCR sequence derives from a woman younger than 45 with acute or convalescent COVID-19. CDR3 coding DNA: TGTGCCTGGAGTCAACGCCGGGGAGATGAGCAGTTCTTC. This sequence encodes CAWSQRRGDEQFF.